A selection of T cell receptor beta chains follows, all from one sample in a study of cytomegalovirus exposure and HLA in healthy donors. The table came from immunoSEQ multiplex PCR; TCRdb's copy has only in-frame clones and leaves some out. The sample holds tens of thousands of clones; approximately 64% are singletons and the top ten take over 5%. Specimen: PBMCs. These receptors came from a boy aged 5-17 years in good health and CMV-seropositive. CDR3s include the opening cysteine and the closing phenylalanine or tryptophan. A D gene is named only where the DNA matches it firmly. The size of a clone is reported for some rows only, either as once, few or many, or as a class for expanded clones.

j_gene,d_gene,v_gene,abundance,CDR3nt,CDR3aa
TRBJ1-1,-,TRBV19,-,TGTGCCAGTAGTATAGGCTACGACACTGAAGCTTTCTTT,CASSIGYDTEAFF
TRBJ2-7,-,TRBV11-2,-,TGTGCCAGCAGCTTAGACTTCGAGCAGTACTTC,CASSLDFEQYF
TRBJ2-7,-,TRBV4-3,-,TGCGCCAGCAGCCAAGATAGTGGGACTCTGCAGTACTTC,CASSQDSGTLQYF
TRBJ1-4,-,TRBV18,-,TGTGCCAGCTCCCCTTCAGACACTTCTAATGAAAAACTGTTTTTT,CASSPSDTSNEKLFF
TRBJ1-6,-,TRBV5-1,-,TGCGCCAGCAGAGGGGAGGACTCACCCCTCAACTTT,CASRGEDSPLNF
TRBJ2-7,TRBD2,TRBV6-5,many,TGTGCCAGCAGTTACTTGGGGGGGTACGAGCAGTACTTC,CASSYLGGYEQYF
TRBJ2-1,TRBD2,TRBV5-1,-,TGCGCCAGCAGCAGCGGGGGGGGAAGCTCCTACAATGAGCAGTTCTTC,CASSSGGGSSYNEQFF
TRBJ2-2,-,TRBV27,once,TGTGCCAGCAGCCACTACCAGGGAACCGGGGAGCTGTTTTTT,CASSHYQGTGELFF
TRBJ2-3,TRBD2,TRBV18,once,TGTGCCAGCTCACCCGGGACTAGGACAGATACGCAGTATTTT,CASSPGTRTDTQYF
TRBJ1-1,TRBD1,TRBV27,-,TGTGCCAGCAGTCAAAGGACAGGGCGGAACACTGAAGCTTTCTTT,CASSQRTGRNTEAFF
TRBJ1-2,TRBD1,TRBV5-1,-,TGCGCCAGCAGCTTGGAACCCGACAGGGTTGATGGCTACACCTTC,CASSLEPDRVDGYTF
TRBJ2-3,-,TRBV19,few,TGTGCCAGTAGTATAGGGGACAAGCAGTATTTT,CASSIGDKQYF
TRBJ1-1,TRBD1,TRBV7-6,-,TGTGCCAGCACCCCTTATCAGGGGGCAAGGGACACTGAAGCTTTCTTT,CASTPYQGARDTEAFF
TRBJ1-6,TRBD1,TRBV7-9,-,TGTGCCAGCAGCCGAACAGGGGGCGCACCCCTCCACTTT,CASSRTGGAPLHF
TRBJ2-2,TRBD1,TRBV5-6,-,TGTGCCAGCAGCCGACAGGGGTGGTCCGGGGAGCTGTTTTTT,CASSRQGWSGELFF
TRBJ1-5,TRBD1,TRBV4-2,few,TGTGCCAGCAGCCAAGCAGGGGGTGATCAGCCCCAGCATTTT,CASSQAGGDQPQHF
TRBJ2-3,TRBD2,TRBV4-3,-,TGCGCCAGCAGCGAGAGGGGTAGCGGGGTAGATACGCAGTATTTT,CASSERGSGVDTQYF
TRBJ2-4,TRBD1,TRBV9,-,TGTGCCAGCAGCGCCACAAACAGGGGGCCCGGCATTCAGTACTTC,CASSATNRGPGIQYF
TRBJ2-3,-,TRBV4-2,-,TGTGCCAGCAGCCAAGGAGTAAGAGATACGCAGTATTTT,CASSQGVRDTQYF
TRBJ1-1,TRBD1,TRBV2,-,TGTGCCAGCAGGGGGCGGAGGACAGGAGGGGGCCTATACACTGAAGCTTTCTTT,CASRGRRTGGGLYTEAFF
TRBJ1-2,-,TRBV6-1,-,TGTGCCAGCAGGTTAAGGGGTGGCTACACCTTC,CASRLRGGYTF
TRBJ2-3,TRBD1,TRBV27,-,TGTGCCAGCAGCGGACAGGGGAGGTTGCCAGATACGCAGTATTTT,CASSGQGRLPDTQYF
TRBJ1-6,TRBD1,TRBV6-5,few,TGTGCCAGCAGGAGTCCAGGGGGGCTATCTTCACCCCTCCACTTT,CASRSPGGLSSPLHF
TRBJ2-1,TRBD1,TRBV6-6,-,TGTGCCAGCAGCCGCGGACAGGCAAGCGAGCAGTTCTTC,CASSRGQASEQFF
TRBJ2-3,-,TRBV18,few,TGTGCCAGCTCACCCCCGGGACACACACAAGGGGATACGCAGTATTTT,CASSPPGHTQGDTQYF
TRBJ1-2,-,TRBV15,-,TGTGCCACCAGCAGGGGGCGCGGCGGCTATGGCTACACCTTC,CATSRGRGGYGYTF
TRBJ1-3,-,TRBV27,-,TGTGCCAGCAGCTCCGAGAGGGCGATAGGAAACACCATATATTTT,CASSSERAIGNTIYF
TRBJ1-2,-,TRBV30,few,TGTGCCTCATCATCGGCAGGGTCTGGCTACACCTTC,CASSSAGSGYTF
TRBJ2-7,-,TRBV4-2,once,TGTGCCAGCAGCCAAGTCGCACGGGCCTACGAGCAGTACTTC,CASSQVARAYEQYF
TRBJ1-5,TRBD1,TRBV2,-,TGTGCCAGCGCAGACCCAGGGGGCGCGAGACTTCAGCCCCAGCATTTT,CASADPGGARLQPQHF
TRBJ2-2,TRBD1,TRBV19,-,TGTGCCAGTAGTATAGGGGACAGAATTAACACCGGGGAGCTGTTTTTT,CASSIGDRINTGELFF
TRBJ1-2,TRBD1,TRBV30,-,TGTGCCTGGAGTACGGACAGGGGTGTTTTCTATGGCTACACCTTC,CAWSTDRGVFYGYTF
TRBJ1-5,TRBD1,TRBV29-1,-,TGCAGCGTCGACGGACAGGGTGGACAGCCCCAGAATTTT,CSVDGQGGQPQNF
TRBJ1-2,TRBD1,TRBV6-5,-,TGTGCCAGGGCAGGGGGCAAAGATGGCTACACCTTC,CARAGGKDGYTF
TRBJ2-7,-,TRBV4-3,-,TGCGCCAGCAGCTATACCGGGACTGCATCCTACGAGCAGTACTTC,CASSYTGTASYEQYF
TRBJ2-7,-,TRBV29-1,-,TGCAGCGTTTTGGACACCACCTACGAGCAGTACTTC,CSVLDTTYEQYF
TRBJ2-3,-,TRBV19,-,TGTGCCAGTAGGGGACTCTCGTCCGGTTCCACAGATACGCAGTATTTT,CASRGLSSGSTDTQYF
TRBJ1-5,-,TRBV12-5,-,TGTGCTAGTGGACCCGACCCAGGCGGGGTATCGGGCAATCAGCCCCAGCATTTT,CASGPDPGGVSGNQPQHF
TRBJ2-1,-,TRBV19,few,TGTGCCACCCGGCCGGGATCCACCGGCGATGAGCAGTTCTTC,CATRPGSTGDEQFF
TRBJ2-5,-,TRBV5-6,once,TGTGCCAGCAGCTTGGTAAAGGGGGCGGGGGAGACCCAGTACTTC,CASSLVKGAGETQYF
TRBJ2-7,TRBD2,TRBV5-1,-,TGCGCCAGCAGCCGAGGGACTAGCGGGGGTTCCTACGAGCAGTACTTC,CASSRGTSGGSYEQYF
TRBJ2-2,TRBD2,TRBV9,-,TGTGCCAGCAGCGTAGCGGGGGGGAACACCGGGGAGCTGTTTTTT,CASSVAGGNTGELFF
TRBJ1-2,-,TRBV6-1,-,TGTGCCAGCAGTGTGGCGGGGGCGGGAAGCTATGGCTACACCTTC,CASSVAGAGSYGYTF
TRBJ1-5,-,TRBV7-3,few,TGTGCCAGCAGCTCGACAGGACCCAATCAGCCCCAGCATTTT,CASSSTGPNQPQHF
TRBJ2-3,TRBD2,TRBV29-1,few,TGCAGCGTGGAACTAGCGGGAGGCACAGATACGCAGTATTTT,CSVELAGGTDTQYF
TRBJ2-3,-,TRBV15,-,TGTGCCACCAGCAGTGGCAGCTGGGAGGTAACAGATACGCAGTATTTT,CATSSGSWEVTDTQYF
TRBJ2-2,-,TRBV19,once,TGTGCCAGTAAGGACAGCGGACTTCCCGGGGAGCTGTTTTTT,CASKDSGLPGELFF
TRBJ1-2,TRBD1,TRBV29-1,few,TGCAGCGTACTAACAGGGGGCGCTTGCACCTTC,CSVLTGGACTF
TRBJ2-1,TRBD1,TRBV6-5,-,TGTGCCAGCAGTTACTCGACAGGGGATGAGCAGTTCTTC,CASSYSTGDEQFF
TRBJ2-1,TRBD2,TRBV29-1,few,TGCAGCGTTAGTATAGCGGGGGGGAAGGAGGAGCAGTTCTTC,CSVSIAGGKEEQFF
TRBJ2-7,TRBD1,TRBV18,-,TGTGCCAGCTCACCAATCGGGGACAGGGGTGTGTACGAGCAGTACTTC,CASSPIGDRGVYEQYF
TRBJ2-7,-,TRBV13,-,TGTGCCAGCAGCAGCGGAAGAACCTACGAGCAGTACTTC,CASSSGRTYEQYF
TRBJ1-1,-,TRBV7-2,-,TGTGCCAGCAGCTTGAGGAGGGGAACTGAAGCTTTCTTT,CASSLRRGTEAFF
TRBJ1-2,-,TRBV5-1,few,TGCGCCAGCAGCTTGCCCCGGACAAACGGGGGGCCGGCCCCCTTATATGGCTACACCTTC,CASSLPRTNGGPAPLYGYTF
TRBJ1-1,TRBD1,TRBV4-1,-,TGCGCCAGCAGCCAAGCTTGGAACAGGGGGAACACTGAAGCTTTCTTT,CASSQAWNRGNTEAFF
TRBJ2-6,-,TRBV9,once,TGTGCCAGCAGCGTAGGGGCCTCTGGGGCCAACGTCCTGACTTTC,CASSVGASGANVLTF
TRBJ2-1,-,TRBV7-3,-,TGTGCCAGCAGCTTAACGGGAGTTTACAATGAGCAGTTCTTC,CASSLTGVYNEQFF
TRBJ2-5,TRBD2,TRBV5-5,-,TGTGCCAGCAGAATTCCACTAGCGGCCCAAGAGACCCAGTACTTC,CASRIPLAAQETQYF
TRBJ2-7,TRBD2,TRBV5-4,-,TGTGCCAGCACTGGGGGGACTAGCGGCGAGCAGTACTTC,CASTGGTSGEQYF
TRBJ1-3,-,TRBV12-5,few,TGTGCTAGTGGCGTCGGAAACACCATATATTTT,CASGVGNTIYF